A selection of T cell receptor beta chains follows, all from one sample in a study of OX40 agonist ivuxolimab in advanced cancers. Produced via immunoSEQ multiplex PCR; TCRdb's table is partial and in-frame only. The sample has 50,000 or so clones, 85% to 90% seen once. Sequences were derived from CD4+ or CD8+ T cells sorted from blood, sampled in a trial of the OX40 agonist ivuxolimab. The receptor source for this set is an adult with an advanced solid tumor such as melanoma, head and neck, liver or kidney cancer. CDR3s include the opening cysteine and the closing phenylalanine or tryptophan. Fields, in order: V gene, clone size, D gene, J gene, CDR3 DNA, CDR3 protein. D genes are given only for firm matches. The size of a clone is reported for some rows only, either as once, few or many, or as a class for expanded clones.

v_gene: TRBV6-5
abundance: .
d_gene: .
j_gene: TRBJ2-2
CDR3nt: TGTGCCAGCAGTTACGTCAGGGTAGGAACCGGGGAGCTGTTTTTT
CDR3aa: CASSYVRVGTGELFF

v_gene: TRBV11-2
abundance: .
d_gene: .
j_gene: TRBJ2-3
CDR3nt: TGTGCCAGCAGCTTAGGACCCGGGACCTACACAGATACGCAGTATTTT
CDR3aa: CASSLGPGTYTDTQYF

v_gene: TRBV11-2
abundance: once
d_gene: TRBD2
j_gene: TRBJ2-1
CDR3nt: TGTGCCAGCAGCTGGGGACTAGCGGGAGAGGCTGAGCAGTTCTTC
CDR3aa: CASSWGLAGEAEQFF

v_gene: TRBV19
abundance: .
d_gene: .
j_gene: TRBJ1-2
CDR3nt: TGTGCCAGTAGTATAACACCCGGGACGATCTATGGCTACACCTTC
CDR3aa: CASSITPGTIYGYTF

v_gene: TRBV7-9
abundance: .
d_gene: TRBD1
j_gene: TRBJ2-1
CDR3nt: TGTGCCAGCAGCCACGTCCCGGGACAGGGTTCGGGGGACAATGAGCAGTTCTTC
CDR3aa: CASSHVPGQGSGDNEQFF

v_gene: TRBV6-5
abundance: once
d_gene: .
j_gene: TRBJ1-1
CDR3nt: TGTGCCAGCAGAAGGACAGAACCTGACACTGAAGCTTTCTTT
CDR3aa: CASRRTEPDTEAFF

v_gene: TRBV15
abundance: .
d_gene: .
j_gene: TRBJ1-1
CDR3nt: TGTGCCAGCGGAGAAATGAACACTGAAGCTTTCTTT
CDR3aa: CASGEMNTEAFF

v_gene: TRBV4-2
abundance: .
d_gene: .
j_gene: TRBJ2-3
CDR3nt: TGTGCCAGCAGCCAGAGATGGGATACGCAGTATTTT
CDR3aa: CASSQRWDTQYF

v_gene: TRBV6-6
abundance: .
d_gene: .
j_gene: TRBJ2-5
CDR3nt: TGTGCCAGCAGTTACTACCTAGGGGGGGAGACCCAGTACTTC
CDR3aa: CASSYYLGGETQYF

v_gene: TRBV13
abundance: .
d_gene: TRBD2
j_gene: TRBJ2-1
CDR3nt: TGTGCCAGCAGCGTGAGCGGGGAGAACCCCCTACGGCTCTTC
CDR3aa: CASSVSGENPLRLF

v_gene: TRBV2
abundance: .
d_gene: .
j_gene: TRBJ2-2
CDR3nt: TGTGCCAGCAGTCTAGGCAGGGGCAACACCGGGGAGCTGTTTTTT
CDR3aa: CASSLGRGNTGELFF

v_gene: TRBV19
abundance: .
d_gene: TRBD1
j_gene: TRBJ1-5
CDR3nt: TGTGCCAGTAGTCCCTCAAGCAGGGGGCTTTATCAGCCCCAGCATTTT
CDR3aa: CASSPSSRGLYQPQHF

v_gene: TRBV11-2
abundance: once
d_gene: TRBD1
j_gene: TRBJ1-1
CDR3nt: TGTGCCAGCAGCTGGGGGAGGACAGGGAACACTGAAGCTTTCTTT
CDR3aa: CASSWGRTGNTEAFF

v_gene: TRBV28
abundance: .
d_gene: .
j_gene: TRBJ2-4
CDR3nt: TGTGCCAGCAGTTTTCGAGAAAACATTCAGTACTTC
CDR3aa: CASSFRENIQYF

v_gene: TRBV7-9
abundance: .
d_gene: TRBD1
j_gene: TRBJ1-4
CDR3nt: TGTGCCAGCAGCTTAGGCAGGGGGCTCGAAAAACTGTTTTTT
CDR3aa: CASSLGRGLEKLFF

v_gene: TRBV6-5
abundance: .
d_gene: .
j_gene: TRBJ1-1
CDR3nt: TGTGCCAGCAGCTCCCTCGAAGGGAGCACTGAAGCTTTCTTT
CDR3aa: CASSSLEGSTEAFF

v_gene: TRBV5-6
abundance: .
d_gene: .
j_gene: TRBJ2-7
CDR3nt: TGTGCCAGCAGCTACGGACGGCTCGCCCCTTACGAGCAGTACTTC
CDR3aa: CASSYGRLAPYEQYF

v_gene: TRBV14
abundance: .
d_gene: TRBD2
j_gene: TRBJ2-4
CDR3nt: TGTGCCAGCAGCCAAGCCTGGGGAGGGGCTTCCAAAAACATTCAGTACTTC
CDR3aa: CASSQAWGGASKNIQYF

v_gene: TRBV4-2
abundance: once
d_gene: TRBD1
j_gene: TRBJ2-7
CDR3nt: TGTGCCAGCAGCCAAACCGACGACAGGGCCTACGAGCAGTACTTC
CDR3aa: CASSQTDDRAYEQYF

v_gene: TRBV4-1
abundance: .
d_gene: .
j_gene: TRBJ2-7
CDR3nt: TGCGCCAGCAGCCAGACCGCCGGGAACTCCTACGAGCAGTACTTC
CDR3aa: CASSQTAGNSYEQYF

v_gene: TRBV11-2
abundance: .
d_gene: .
j_gene: TRBJ1-6
CDR3nt: TGTGCCAGCAGCTTAGGGGCAGGGTACGAGCCCCTCCACTTT
CDR3aa: CASSLGAGYEPLHF

v_gene: TRBV5-4
abundance: .
d_gene: .
j_gene: TRBJ1-2
CDR3nt: TGTGCCAGCAGCCTGGGGGGTCTTGGTGGCTACACCTTC
CDR3aa: CASSLGGLGGYTF

v_gene: TRBV9
abundance: .
d_gene: TRBD2
j_gene: TRBJ2-7
CDR3nt: TGTGCCAGCAGCGTGACTAGCGGGTCCTACGAGCAGTACTTC
CDR3aa: CASSVTSGSYEQYF

v_gene: TRBV27
abundance: .
d_gene: .
j_gene: TRBJ2-1
CDR3nt: TGTGCCAGCAGTTTATCCGGGCTTGAGCAGTTCTTC
CDR3aa: CASSLSGLEQFF

v_gene: TRBV27
abundance: .
d_gene: .
j_gene: TRBJ1-4
CDR3nt: TGTGCCAGCAGTTCCTTGGACCGGGGATATAATGAAAAACTGTTTTTT
CDR3aa: CASSSLDRGYNEKLFF

v_gene: TRBV5-8
abundance: .
d_gene: .
j_gene: TRBJ2-7
CDR3nt: TGTGCCAGCAGCTTGTCTCCGGGACCTGGGGAGCAGTACTTC
CDR3aa: CASSLSPGPGEQYF

v_gene: TRBV30
abundance: .
d_gene: TRBD1
j_gene: TRBJ1-1
CDR3nt: TGTGCCTGGGATAACCAGGGGGGCACTGAAGCTTTCTTT
CDR3aa: CAWDNQGGTEAFF

v_gene: TRBV19
abundance: .
d_gene: .
j_gene: TRBJ2-7
CDR3nt: TGTGCCAGTAGCGGGAACTCCTACGAGCAGTACTTC
CDR3aa: CASSGNSYEQYF

v_gene: TRBV13
abundance: .
d_gene: TRBD1
j_gene: TRBJ2-7
CDR3nt: TGTGCCAGCAGCTCTCCCCGGGACAGGGTGGAGCAGTACTTC
CDR3aa: CASSSPRDRVEQYF

v_gene: TRBV18
abundance: .
d_gene: TRBD1
j_gene: TRBJ2-3
CDR3nt: TGTGCCAGCTCACCTTGGACAGGCGATACGCAGTATTTT
CDR3aa: CASSPWTGDTQYF

v_gene: TRBV5-8
abundance: few
d_gene: TRBD1
j_gene: TRBJ1-2
CDR3nt: TGTGCCAGCAGCCAGACAGGGGCAGGCTATGGCTACACCTTC
CDR3aa: CASSQTGAGYGYTF

v_gene: TRBV27
abundance: .
d_gene: TRBD2
j_gene: TRBJ2-1
CDR3nt: TGTGCCAGCAGTTTCCTCCTAGCGGGAGACGGCAATGAGCAGTTCTTC
CDR3aa: CASSFLLAGDGNEQFF

v_gene: TRBV19
abundance: once
d_gene: .
j_gene: TRBJ1-5
CDR3nt: TGTGCCAGTAGTAACGCCGGGGCCGAAAATCAGCCCCAGCATTTT
CDR3aa: CASSNAGAENQPQHF

v_gene: TRBV7-9
abundance: .
d_gene: TRBD1
j_gene: TRBJ2-2
CDR3nt: TGTGCCAGCAGCTTAGGAGGGACAGGGGGTGCCGGGGAGCTGTTTTTT
CDR3aa: CASSLGGTGGAGELFF

v_gene: TRBV27
abundance: .
d_gene: .
j_gene: TRBJ2-1
CDR3nt: TGTGCCAGCAGTTTACGGTTCAGCGAGGGGTACAATGAGCAGTTCTTC
CDR3aa: CASSLRFSEGYNEQFF

v_gene: TRBV5-5
abundance: .
d_gene: .
j_gene: TRBJ1-6
CDR3nt: TGTGCCAGCAGCTTGGTCGGGCTAAGCTCCTATAATTCACCCTTCCACTTT
CDR3aa: CASSLVGLSSYNSPFHF

v_gene: TRBV19
abundance: .
d_gene: .
j_gene: TRBJ2-7
CDR3nt: TGTGCCAGTAGTATAGATGTCGGAATTATATCCTACGAGCAGTACTTC
CDR3aa: CASSIDVGIISYEQYF